This record looks at one T cell receptor beta chain sequence and its context. These data come from a study of T cell responses to AZD1222 COVID-19 vaccine. CDR3 length equals 16 residues. Per the germline V gene, CDR1 is SGHRS and CDR2 is YFSETQ. V was shortened by 2 bases and J by 0 bases, with 11 bases between the two germline ends. Measured with immunoSEQ multiplex PCR; TCRdb has only the in-frame clones, and not every one. The table records fewer than 95,000 clones, around 93% of them present only once. The sample was peripheral blood, taken 28 days after the second AZD1222 dose. The V call is TRBV5-1, the J call TRBJ1-4; possibly TRBD1 for D (6 bases). The receptor was derived from an adult who received the AZD1222 COVID-19 vaccine. Written as DNA, the CDR3 is TGCGCCAGCAGCTTCGGAGGGGGAGCAACTAATGAAAAACTGTTTTTT. Translation gives CASSFGGGATNEKLFF.